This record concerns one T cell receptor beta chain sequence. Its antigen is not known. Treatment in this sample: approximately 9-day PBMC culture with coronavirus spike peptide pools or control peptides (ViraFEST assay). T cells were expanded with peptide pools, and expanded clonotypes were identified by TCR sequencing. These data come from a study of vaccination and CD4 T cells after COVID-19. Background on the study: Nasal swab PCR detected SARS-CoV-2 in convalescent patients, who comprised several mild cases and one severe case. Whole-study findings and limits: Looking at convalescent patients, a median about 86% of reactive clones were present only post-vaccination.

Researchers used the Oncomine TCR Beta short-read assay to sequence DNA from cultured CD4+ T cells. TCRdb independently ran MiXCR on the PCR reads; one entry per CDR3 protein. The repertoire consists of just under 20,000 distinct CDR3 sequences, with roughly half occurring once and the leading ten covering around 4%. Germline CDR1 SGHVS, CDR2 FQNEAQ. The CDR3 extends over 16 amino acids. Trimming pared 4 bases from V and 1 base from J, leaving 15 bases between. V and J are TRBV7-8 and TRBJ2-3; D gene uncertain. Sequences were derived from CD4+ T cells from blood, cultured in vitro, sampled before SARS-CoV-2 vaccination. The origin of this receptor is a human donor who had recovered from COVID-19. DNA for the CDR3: TGTGCCAGCAGCTCCCCCGGCCCTGGAGGCACAGATACGCAGTATTTT. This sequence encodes CASSSPGPGGTDTQYF.